This T cell receptor beta chain was identified in a study of cytomegalovirus exposure and HLA in healthy donors. Whole-study findings and limits: Association of a missense DCLRE1C variant with TCR beta V- and J-gene trimming was reported in a later analysis. HLA alleles showed associations with about 15,000 TCR beta sequences in a later analysis, at a 0.05 false discovery rate.

Researchers ran the PCR with 60 Vbeta and 13 Jbeta primers. Some clones are missing from TCRdb's copy, which holds only in-frame ones; the method was immunoSEQ multiplex PCR. The table has fewer than 200,000 clones, about 79% seen once. Worth noting for this clone: Its antigen is unidentified.

This CDR3 contains 15 residues. The ends lost 5 bases at V and 3 bases at J; junction bases unmatched: 7. Germline V lookup: CDR1 SGHAT, CDR2 FQNNGV. The sequence derives from a girl aged 2 to 9 in good health and CMV-seropositive. The sequenced sample was PBMCs. V and J are TRBV11-2 and TRBJ2-1; 7 bases align to TRBD1. The CDR3 sequence is CASSAPGQIYNEQFF. In DNA form, the CDR3 reads TGTGCCAGCAGCGCTCCGGGACAGATCTACAATGAGCAGTTCTTC.